A selection of T cell receptor beta chains follows, all from one sample in a study of blood T cell repertoires in COVID-19. Here immunoSEQ multiplex PCR was the method, and the copy in TCRdb shows in-frame clones only, minus some. The sample lists 250,000 to 350,000 clones, around 81% seen once, with around 16% in the top ten. The specimen sequenced was peripheral blood. The origin of the receptors is a person aged 65-85 years with COVID-19, enrolled during active disease. Each CDR3 is given with its conserved first and last residue. D genes are given only for firm matches. Some rows mark clone size as missing; the rest say once, few, many or name a class of expanded clone.

clone_size	v_call	d_call	j_call	cdr3_aa	cdr3_nt
NA	TRBV7-8	TRBD1	TRBJ1-1	CASTPTGGLVTEAFF	TGTGCCAGCACCCCGACAGGGGGCTTGGTCACTGAAGCTTTCTTT
NA	TRBV6-1	NA	TRBJ2-5	CASSETIGGAGETQYF	TGTGCCAGCAGTGAAACGATTGGGGGGGCCGGAGAGACCCAGTACTTC
NA	TRBV19	NA	TRBJ2-5	CASQSDTTAGEETQYF	TGTGCCAGCCAGTCGGACACGACGGCTGGCGAAGAGACCCAGTACTTC
NA	TRBV7-8	TRBD2	TRBJ2-3	CASSILGLAGSTDTQYF	TGTGCCAGCAGCATACTTGGACTAGCGGGGTCCACAGATACGCAGTATTTT
NA	TRBV5-1	NA	TRBJ2-1	CASSLVSNSGGEQFF	TGCGCCAGCAGCTTGGTATCGAATAGCGGAGGTGAGCAGTTCTTC
NA	TRBV5-1	NA	TRBJ1-1	CASSLWGLDREAFF	TGCGCCAGCAGCTTGTGGGGGTTGGACAGAGAAGCTTTCTTT
NA	TRBV19	TRBD1	TRBJ1-6	CASSIDRVAASPLHF	TGTGCCAGTAGTATCGACAGGGTGGCCGCTTCACCCCTCCACTTT
NA	TRBV5-1	NA	TRBJ1-1	CASSLVARYIPEAFF	TGCGCCAGCAGCTTGGTAGCGAGGTATATACCTGAAGCTTTCTTT
NA	TRBV7-8	TRBD2	TRBJ2-3	CASSSRTSRSTDTQYF	TGTGCCAGCAGCTCTCGGACTAGCCGATCCACAGATACGCAGTATTTT
NA	TRBV7-2	NA	TRBJ2-5	CASSLVDRAQETQYF	TGTGCCAGCAGCTTAGTCGACAGAGCCCAAGAGACCCAGTACTTC
NA	TRBV11-2	NA	TRBJ1-3	CASSLKPPNSGNTIYF	TGTGCCAGCAGCTTAAAGCCCCCCAACTCTGGAAACACCATATATTTT
NA	TRBV28	NA	TRBJ1-2	CASSTPGQTNYGYTF	TGTGCCAGCAGCACCCCCGGACAGACCAACTATGGCTACACCTTC
NA	TRBV7-3	TRBD2	TRBJ2-1	CASSFLAGGSATLNEQFF	TGTGCCAGCAGCTTCCTAGCGGGGGGTTCAGCGACACTTAATGAGCAGTTCTTC
NA	TRBV19	NA	TRBJ2-1	CASSMQGTYNEQFF	TGTGCCAGTAGTATGCAGGGTACGTACAATGAGCAGTTCTTC
NA	TRBV19	NA	TRBJ2-7	CASSAGGRGNEQYF	TGTGCCAGTAGTGCCGGGGGCAGGGGGAACGAGCAGTACTTC
NA	TRBV6-5	TRBD1	TRBJ1-5	CASSLGQGHQPQHF	TGTGCCAGCAGCCTCGGACAGGGTCATCAGCCCCAGCATTTT
many	TRBV7-3	TRBD2	TRBJ2-7	CASSLSHGLAGGPSEQYF	TGTGCCAGCAGCTTATCCCATGGACTAGCGGGAGGGCCGTCCGAGCAGTACTTC
NA	TRBV11-2	TRBD1	TRBJ1-2	CASSPTGTGDLYGYTF	TGTGCCAGCAGCCCAACCGGGACAGGGGACCTCTATGGCTACACCTTC
NA	TRBV27	NA	TRBJ1-6	CASSYIRNSPLHF	TGTGCCAGCAGTTACATCAGAAATTCACCCCTCCACTTT
NA	TRBV7-2	TRBD2	TRBJ2-7	CASATSAGTEQYF	TGTGCCAGCGCCACTAGCGCAGGGACCGAGCAGTACTTC
NA	TRBV6-5	TRBD2	TRBJ2-5	CASRSLAGGFETQYF	TGTGCCAGCAGGTCACTAGCGGGGGGGTTTGAGACCCAGTACTTC
NA	TRBV11-2	TRBD2	TRBJ2-3	CASSLIGRGSTDTQYF	TGTGCCAGCAGCTTGATCGGGCGGGGGAGCACAGATACGCAGTATTTT
NA	TRBV27	NA	TRBJ1-6	CASTPGGRARLPLHF	TGTGCCAGCACCCCAGGAGGGAGGGCCCGTTTACCCCTCCACTTT
NA	TRBV7-9	TRBD2	TRBJ2-7	CASSLGGLAGEQYF	TGTGCCAGCAGCTTAGGGGGACTAGCGGGTGAGCAGTACTTC
NA	TRBV29-1	TRBD1	TRBJ2-3	CSAKRDRGRDTQYF	TGCAGCGCGAAACGGGACAGGGGTAGGGATACGCAGTATTTT
NA	TRBV30	TRBD1	TRBJ2-7	CAWRKGQGVGQYF	TGTGCCTGGAGGAAAGGACAGGGGGTAGGGCAGTACTTC
NA	TRBV6-5	NA	TRBJ1-5	CASSRDTRLNRPQHF	TGTGCCAGCAGCCGTGACACGCGCCTCAATCGGCCCCAGCATTTT
NA	TRBV30	NA	TRBJ2-7	CAWSVAGPLAEQYF	TGTGCCTGGAGTGTGGCGGGGCCCCTGGCCGAGCAGTACTTC
NA	TRBV2	TRBD1	TRBJ1-2	CASSADRGTDGYTF	TGTGCCAGCAGTGCAGACAGGGGTACGGATGGCTACACCTTC
NA	TRBV4-3	NA	TRBJ1-6	CASSQKVPGGNDNSPLHF	TGCGCCAGCAGCCAAAAAGTCCCCGGGGGGAACGATAATTCACCCCTCCACTTT
NA	TRBV15	TRBD2	TRBJ2-5	CATSGTSGTSGQETQYF	TGTGCCACCAGCGGAACTTCCGGGACTAGCGGGCAAGAGACCCAGTACTTC
NA	TRBV7-9	NA	TRBJ2-7	CASSSIPRDEQYF	TGTGCCAGCAGCTCGATTCCCAGGGACGAGCAGTACTTC
NA	TRBV7-8	NA	TRBJ2-1	CASSLEDSSVREQFF	TGTGCCAGCAGCTTAGAGGACTCCTCTGTTCGTGAGCAGTTCTTC
NA	TRBV5-5	NA	TRBJ2-3	CASSLQPRTDTQYF	TGTGCCAGCAGCTTACAACCTCGCACAGATACGCAGTATTTT
NA	TRBV25-1	TRBD2	TRBJ2-5	CASSESFAGGRRETQYF	TGTGCCAGCAGTGAATCGTTCGCGGGGGGAAGGAGAGAGACCCAGTACTTC
once	TRBV10-1	NA	TRBJ2-7	CASHYMSGYEQYF	TGCGCCAGCCACTACATGTCCGGTTACGAGCAGTACTTC
NA	TRBV7-2	NA	TRBJ1-5	CASSLAEDGYGPQHF	TGTGCCAGCAGCTTAGCGGAGGACGGATACGGACCCCAGCATTTT
NA	TRBV10-3	NA	TRBJ2-5	CAISGTVIQETQYF	TGTGCCATCAGTGGAACAGTTATCCAAGAGACCCAGTACTTC
NA	TRBV25-1	NA	TRBJ1-2	CASSGLTGFGYGYTF	TGTGCCAGCAGTGGACTGACAGGCTTCGGCTATGGCTACACCTTC
once	TRBV28	NA	TRBJ1-1	CASRRRGNTEAFF	TGTGCCAGCAGAAGGCGGGGGAACACTGAAGCTTTCTTT
NA	TRBV6-1	NA	TRBJ1-5	CASSEVVGGAWGYRHF	TGTGCCAGCAGTGAAGTAGTTGGGGGGGCTTGGGGTTATAGGCATTTT
once	TRBV6-1	TRBD1	TRBJ1-6	CASSEGQGNSPLHF	TGTGCCAGCAGTGAGGGACAGGGCAATTCACCCCTCCACTTT
NA	TRBV27	NA	TRBJ2-3	CASSDQIGRGDTQYF	TGTGCCAGCAGCGATCAAATAGGGAGAGGAGATACGCAGTATTTT
NA	TRBV7-3	TRBD2	TRBJ2-2	CASSLKSSGITGELFF	TGTGCCAGCAGCTTAAAATCTAGCGGGATCACCGGGGAGCTGTTTTTT
NA	TRBV12-3/TRBV12-4	NA	TRBJ2-7	CASSFERYEQYF	TGTGCCAGCAGTTTTGAACGGTACGAGCAGTACTTC
NA	TRBV19	TRBD1	TRBJ1-6	CASNGQGHSPLHF	TGTGCCAGTAACGGACAGGGCCATTCACCCCTCCACTTT
NA	TRBV9	TRBD1	TRBJ2-7	CASSGEQGAYEQYF	TGTGCCAGCAGCGGTGAACAGGGGGCCTACGAGCAGTACTTC
NA	TRBV7-3	TRBD2	TRBJ2-1	CASSPTSGRLGEQFF	TGTGCCAGCAGCCCTACTAGCGGGAGGTTAGGTGAGCAGTTCTTC
once	TRBV3-1/TRBV3-2	TRBD2	TRBJ2-4	CASSQGPRTSTNIQYF	TGTGCCAGCAGCCAAGGCCCTCGGACTAGCACCAACATTCAGTACTTC
NA	TRBV6-1	NA	TRBJ2-5	CASFLPGNSETQYF	TGTGCCAGCTTCCTACCCGGGAATTCGGAGACCCAGTACTTC
NA	TRBV18	NA	TRBJ2-2	CASLSPGVQGSNTGELFF	TGTGCCAGCTTAAGTCCTGGGGTACAGGGATCGAACACCGGGGAGCTGTTTTTT
few	TRBV4-3	TRBD1	TRBJ2-1	CASSPRTGTPEQFF	TGCGCCAGCAGCCCACGGACAGGAACTCCTGAGCAGTTCTTC
NA	TRBV7-9	NA	TRBJ2-7	CASSLASGPYEQYF	TGTGCCAGCAGCTTAGCAAGCGGTCCCTACGAGCAGTACTTC
once	TRBV28	NA	TRBJ2-7	CASSLIQGNSLGEQYF	TGTGCCAGCAGTTTGATTCAGGGGAATAGTTTAGGCGAGCAGTACTTC
NA	TRBV28	TRBD1	TRBJ1-4	CASSIHGQGPTGEKLFF	TGTGCCAGCAGTATTCATGGACAGGGGCCTACGGGTGAAAAACTGTTTTTT